A single sample is the source of the 15 T cell receptor beta chains below, sequenced in a study of neoadjuvant anti-PD-1 for oral cavity cancer. The protocol was immunoSEQ multiplex PCR, while the TCRdb copy is restricted to in-frame clones and leaves out a portion. The table includes approximately 13,000 clones, roughly 67% detected once. Time point denoted: after neoadjuvant nivolumab, at surgical resection. The sample here was PBMCs, taken after nivolumab (anti-PD-1) treatment. The receptors come from a person aged 35-79 years with oral cavity squamous cell carcinoma.

This chain joins TRBV15 and TRBJ1-5; no clear D. Germline assignment: CDR1 LNHNV and CDR2 YYDKDF (reference sequence). CDR3 length: 13 amino acids. Trimming removed 1 base from V and 7 bases from J, with 8 bases in between. CDR3 amino acids: CATSRGTWQPQHF. The CDR3 DNA follows: TGTGCCACCAGCAGAGGGACGTGGCAGCCCCAGCATTTT.

A few counts support this clone. The rearrangement joins TRBV7-9 to TRBJ2-1; tentative D call: TRBD2 (5 bases). Trimming pared 5 bases from V and 9 bases from J, leaving 17 bases between. Germline V CDR1 and CDR2: SEHNR, FQNEAQ (reference sequence). CDR3 length: 14 residues. CDR3: CASSALNGMGEQFF. The CDR3 nucleotides are TGTGCCAGCAGCGCCTTGAACGGGATGGGTGAGCAGTTCTTC.

The chain employs TRBV10-2 and TRBJ1-3; D is ambiguous. The V gene's germline CDR1 is WSHSY and CDR2 SAAADI. V lost 4 bases and J lost 0, with 13 bases in between. CDR3 length equals 16 residues. CDR3 region: CASSARTGFSGNTIYF. CDR3 coding DNA: TGCGCCAGCAGTGCAAGGACGGGATTCTCTGGAAACACCATATATTTT.

This clone was counted a few times. V usage is TRBV5-1 and J usage is TRBJ2-1; the D gene is possibly TRBD1 (5 bases). Trimming cost V 6 bases and J 6 bases, with 10 bases left between them. CDR1 and CDR2 (germline): SGHRS, YFSETQ. There are 12 residues in the CDR3. The DNA for the CDR3 is TGCGCCAGCACCCAAGGGGTCAATGAGCAGTTCTTC. Translation: CASTQGVNEQFF.

V usage is TRBV11-3 and J usage is TRBJ2-1; D perhaps matches TRBD1 (6 bases). The CDR3 loop spans 13 amino acids. Germline loops: CDR1 SGHNT, CDR2 YENEEA. V lost 0 bases, J lost 7 bases, and 7 bases lay in between. The CDR3 sequence: CASSLEGANEQFF. In DNA form, the CDR3 reads TGTGCCAGCAGCTTAGAGGGGGCAAATGAGCAGTTCTTC.

The rearrangement joins TRBV5-6 to TRBJ2-3, with 9 positions matching TRBD1. The CDR3 runs to 16 residues. V was pared by 4 bases and J by 2 bases, with 8 bases of the junction left unmatched. The germline gives CDR1 SGHDT, CDR2 YYEEEE. CDR3 amino acids: CASSPGQGWFTDTQYF. CDR3 nucleotide sequence: TGTGCCAGCAGCCCCGGACAGGGGTGGTTCACAGATACGCAGTATTTT.

The V gene is TRBV7-8, the J gene TRBJ2-5, with D possibly TRBD1 on 5 matching bases. CDR1 and CDR2 from the germline V gene are SGHVS and FQNEAQ. This CDR3 spans 15 amino acids. Trimming removed 1 base at V and 2 bases at J, with 11 bases between. The CDR3 loop is CASSLGGATQETQYF. CDR3 coding DNA: TGTGCCAGCAGCTTAGGTGGGGCCACACAAGAGACCCAGTACTTC.

The V gene is TRBV5-6, the J gene TRBJ2-3, with a possible D match to TRBD2 (6 bases). CDR1 is SGHDT, CDR2 YYEEEE, per germline. The CDR3 has 14 amino acids. V shed 2 bases and J shed 4 bases, with 11 bases lying between them. Here the CDR3 reads CASSFSVAADTQYF. The CDR3 region has the DNA TGTGCCAGCAGCTTTTCGGTAGCGGCAGATACGCAGTATTTT.

This rearrangement joins TRBV28 to TRBJ2-7; TRBD1 or TRBD2 may be the D gene (5 bases each). V was cut by 8 bases and J by 2 bases, with 10 bases left in between. CDR1 is MDHEN and CDR2 is SYDVKM in the germline V gene. CDR3 length: 12 amino acids. The CDR3 protein is CASGTLPYEQYF. The DNA for the CDR3 is TGTGCCAGCGGGACCCTACCCTACGAGCAGTACTTC.

The chain is built from TRBV7-9 and TRBJ2-1; D ambiguous. The germline V gene has CDR1 SEHNR and CDR2 FQNEAQ (reference sequence). Trimming left V 0 bases short and J 5 bases short, with 11 bases between. The CDR3 is 15 residues long. The DNA for the CDR3 is TGTGCCAGCAGCTTAGCGCCCGGGCCCAACAATGAGCAGTTCTTC. Translated: CASSLAPGPNNEQFF.

This clone showed up just once. The V call is TRBV27, the J call TRBJ2-6, with 8 bases fitting TRBD1. After removal of 5 bases from V and 2 bases from J, the junction contained 5 bases not matched to a gene. The CDR3 has 16 residues. In germline, CDR1 is MNHEY, CDR2 SMNVEV (reference sequence). CDR3 protein: CASSPGDRTGANVLTF. The CDR3 nucleotides are TGTGCCAGCAGTCCAGGGGACAGGACTGGGGCCAACGTCCTGACTTTC.

This clone has only a few counts. The V gene is TRBV25-1, the J gene TRBJ1-1; no clear D gene. This CDR3 comprises 14 residues. Germline loops: CDR1 MGHDK, CDR2 SYGVNS. Trimming stripped 2 bases from V and 4 bases from J, with 11 bases between. The CDR3 DNA sequence: TGTGCCAGCAGTGAAATTAGGGAGTCCACTGAAGCTTTCTTT. Protein product: CASSEIRESTEAFF.

This clone showed up just a few times. V usage is TRBV28 and J usage is TRBJ2-2; a possible D gene is TRBD2 (6 bases). V lost 1 base and J 6 bases, leaving 9 bases between the germline ends. From germline, CDR1 is MDHEN and CDR2 SYDVKM. CDR3 size: 14 residues. This chain's CDR3 is CASSLSSAAGELFF. CDR3 sequence (DNA): TGTGCCAGCAGTTTATCTAGCGCAGCCGGGGAGCTGTTTTTT. The entire variable domain, with the rest obtained from reference TRBV28 and TRBJ2-2, is as follows: DVKVTQSSRYLVKRTGEKVFLECVQDMDHENMFWYRQDPGLGLRLIYFSYDVKMKEKGDIPEGYSVSREKKERFSLILESASTNQTSMYLCASSLSSAAGELFFGEGSRLTVL.

V and J are TRBV29-1 and TRBJ2-1; no firm D call. Germline assignment: CDR1 SQVTM and CDR2 ANQGSEA. The CDR3 has 14 residues. Trimming removed 3 bases from V and 6 bases from J, with 15 bases in between. The chain's CDR3 is CSVEPSDAFNEQFF. DNA of the CDR3: TGCAGCGTTGAGCCCTCAGATGCATTCAATGAGCAGTTCTTC.

The rearrangement joins TRBV29-1 to TRBJ2-7, with 10 bases lining up with TRBD2. From germline, CDR1 is SQVTM and CDR2 ANQGSEA. The V segment lost 8 bases and the J segment 0 bases; nucleotides outside the gene matches: 4. CDR3 size: 13 residues. The CDR3 region is CSTRTSGSYEQYF. The CDR3 nucleotides read TGCAGCACGCGGACTAGCGGCTCCTACGAGCAGTACTTC.